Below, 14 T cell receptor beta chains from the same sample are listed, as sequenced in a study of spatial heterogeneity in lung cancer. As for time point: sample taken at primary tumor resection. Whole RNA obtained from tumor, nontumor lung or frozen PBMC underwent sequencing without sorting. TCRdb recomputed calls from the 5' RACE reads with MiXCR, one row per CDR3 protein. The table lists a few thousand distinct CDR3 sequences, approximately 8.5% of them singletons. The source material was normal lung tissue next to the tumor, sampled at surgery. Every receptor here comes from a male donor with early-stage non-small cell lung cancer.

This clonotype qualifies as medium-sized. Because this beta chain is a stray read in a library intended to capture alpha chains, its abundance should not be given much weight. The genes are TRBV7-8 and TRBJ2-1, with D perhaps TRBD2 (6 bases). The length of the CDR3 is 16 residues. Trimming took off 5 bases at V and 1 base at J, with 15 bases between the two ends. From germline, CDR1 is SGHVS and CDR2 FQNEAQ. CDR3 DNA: TGTGCCAGCAGCGTCGCGGGGACCCTGTCCTACAATGAGCAGTTCTTC. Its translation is CASSVAGTLSYNEQFF.

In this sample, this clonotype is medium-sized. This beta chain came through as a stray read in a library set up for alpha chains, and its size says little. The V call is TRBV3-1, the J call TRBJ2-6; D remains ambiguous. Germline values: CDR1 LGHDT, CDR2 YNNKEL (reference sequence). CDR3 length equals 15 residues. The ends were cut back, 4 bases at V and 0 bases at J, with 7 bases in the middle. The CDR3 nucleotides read TGTGCCAGCAGCCGGGAACTCTCTGGGGCCAACGTCCTGACTTTC. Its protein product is CASSRELSGANVLTF. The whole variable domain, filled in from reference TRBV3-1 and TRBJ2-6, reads DTAVSQTPKYLVTQMGNDKSIKCEQNLGHDTMYWYKQDSKKFLKIMFSYNNKELIINETVPNRFSPKSPDKAHLNLHINSLELGDSAVYFCASSRELSGANVLTFGAGSRLTVL.

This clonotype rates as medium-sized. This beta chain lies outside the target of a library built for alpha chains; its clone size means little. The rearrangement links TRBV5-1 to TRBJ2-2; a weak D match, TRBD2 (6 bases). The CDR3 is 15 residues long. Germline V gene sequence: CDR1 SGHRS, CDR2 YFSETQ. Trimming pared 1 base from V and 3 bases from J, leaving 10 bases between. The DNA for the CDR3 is TGCGCCAGCAGCTTGCCCAGGGAGGACACCGGGGAGCTGTTTTTT. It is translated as CASSLPREDTGELFF.

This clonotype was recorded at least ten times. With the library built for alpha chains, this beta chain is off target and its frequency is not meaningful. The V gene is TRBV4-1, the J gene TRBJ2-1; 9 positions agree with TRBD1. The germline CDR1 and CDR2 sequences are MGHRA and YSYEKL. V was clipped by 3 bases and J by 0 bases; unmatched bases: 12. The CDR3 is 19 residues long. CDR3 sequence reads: CASSQERTGGIVSYNEQFF. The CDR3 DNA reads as TGCGCCAGCAGCCAGGAAAGAACAGGGGGCATCGTCTCCTACAATGAGCAGTTCTTC.

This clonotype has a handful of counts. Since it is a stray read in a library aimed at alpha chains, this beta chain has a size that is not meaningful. The CDR3 reads CASTQQPRQNTEAFF. In DNA form, the CDR3 reads TGTGCCAGCACCCAACAACCGCGGCAGAACACTGAAGCTTTCTTT. The chain links TRBV6-4 to TRBJ1-1; D is ambiguous. The length of the CDR3 is 15 residues. In germline, CDR1 is MRHNA, CDR2 SNTAGT. Trimming shortened V by 7 bases and J by 1 base, and 16 bases separated the two germline ends.

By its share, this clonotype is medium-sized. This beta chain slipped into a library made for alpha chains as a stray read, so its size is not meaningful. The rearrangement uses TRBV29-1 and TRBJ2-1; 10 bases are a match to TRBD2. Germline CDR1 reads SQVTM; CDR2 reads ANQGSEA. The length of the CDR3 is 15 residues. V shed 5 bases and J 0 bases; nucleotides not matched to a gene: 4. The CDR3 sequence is CSVSSGSSSYNEQFF. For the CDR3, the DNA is TGCAGCGTTTCTAGCGGGAGTTCCTCCTACAATGAGCAGTTCTTC.

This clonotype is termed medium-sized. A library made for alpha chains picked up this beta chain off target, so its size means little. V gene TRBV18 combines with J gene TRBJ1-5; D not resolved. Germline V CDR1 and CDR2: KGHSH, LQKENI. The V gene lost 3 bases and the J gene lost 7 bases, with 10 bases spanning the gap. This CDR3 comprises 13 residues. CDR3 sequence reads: CASSPSVDQPQHF. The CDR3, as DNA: TGTGCCAGCTCACCGTCTGTGGACCAGCCCCAGCATTTT.

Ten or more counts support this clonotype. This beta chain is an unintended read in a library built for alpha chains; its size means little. As DNA, the CDR3 is TGCAGTGCTAGTTTAGGGGGAGACCAAGAGACCCAGTACTTC. This translates into CSASLGGDQETQYF. This chain links TRBV20-1 with TRBJ2-5; D may be TRBD1 (6 bases). The ends were cut back, 3 bases at V and 0 bases at J, with 11 bases in the middle. This CDR3 spans 14 amino acids. Germline loops: CDR1 DFQATT, CDR2 SNEGSKA (reference sequence).

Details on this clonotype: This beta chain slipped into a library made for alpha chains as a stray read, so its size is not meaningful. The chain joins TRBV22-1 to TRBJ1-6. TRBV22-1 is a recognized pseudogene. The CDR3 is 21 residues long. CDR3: CPGLHARYTDWLSVYQPPLHF. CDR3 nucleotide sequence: TGTCCGGGGCTGCACGCGCGCTACACTGACTGGCTCAGCGTGTACCAGCCACCCCTCCACTTT.

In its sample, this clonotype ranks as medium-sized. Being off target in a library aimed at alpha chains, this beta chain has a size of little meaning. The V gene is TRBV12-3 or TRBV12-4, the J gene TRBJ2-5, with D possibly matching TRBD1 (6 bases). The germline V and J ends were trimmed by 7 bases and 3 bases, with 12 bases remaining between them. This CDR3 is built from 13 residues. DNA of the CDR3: TGTGCCAGCAATGCCGGGACAAAAGAGACCCAGTACTTC. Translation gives CASNAGTKETQYF.

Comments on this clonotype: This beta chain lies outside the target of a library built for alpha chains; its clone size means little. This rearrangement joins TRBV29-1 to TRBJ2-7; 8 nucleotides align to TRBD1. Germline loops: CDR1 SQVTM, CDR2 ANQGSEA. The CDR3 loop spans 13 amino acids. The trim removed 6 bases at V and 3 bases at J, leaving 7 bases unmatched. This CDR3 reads CSVAGTGHYEQYF. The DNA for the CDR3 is TGCAGCGTCGCCGGGACAGGACACTACGAGCAGTACTTC.

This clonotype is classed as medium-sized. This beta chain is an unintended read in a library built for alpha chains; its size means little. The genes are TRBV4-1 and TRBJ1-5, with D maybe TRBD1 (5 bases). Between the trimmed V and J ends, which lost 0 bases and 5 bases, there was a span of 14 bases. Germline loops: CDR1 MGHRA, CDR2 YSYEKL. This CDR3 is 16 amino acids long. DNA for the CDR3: TGCGCCAGCAGCCAAGAAGGGCGTAACAGGTATCAGCCCCAGCATTTT. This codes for CASSQEGRNRYQPQHF.

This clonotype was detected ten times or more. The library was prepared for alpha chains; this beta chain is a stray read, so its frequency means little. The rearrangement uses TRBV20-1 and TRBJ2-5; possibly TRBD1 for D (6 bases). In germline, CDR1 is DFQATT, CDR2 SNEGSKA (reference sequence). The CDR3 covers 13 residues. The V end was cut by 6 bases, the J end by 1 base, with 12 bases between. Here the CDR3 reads CSARQGFQETQYF. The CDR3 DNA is TGCAGTGCCCGTCAGGGGTTCCAAGAGACCCAGTACTTC.

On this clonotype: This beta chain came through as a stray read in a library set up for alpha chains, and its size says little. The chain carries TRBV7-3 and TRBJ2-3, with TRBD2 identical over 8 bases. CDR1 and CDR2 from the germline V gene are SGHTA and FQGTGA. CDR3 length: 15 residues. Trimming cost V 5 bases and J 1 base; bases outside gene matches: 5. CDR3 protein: CASSNSGVGTDTQYF. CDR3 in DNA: TGTGCCAGCAGCAATAGCGGGGTAGGCACAGATACGCAGTATTTT. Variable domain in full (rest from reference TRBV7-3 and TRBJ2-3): GAGVSQTPSNKVTEKGKYVELRCDPISGHTALYWYRQSLGQGPEFLIYFQGTGAADDSGLPNDRFFAVRPEGSVSTLKIQRTERGDSAVYLCASSNSGVGTDTQYFGPGTRLTVL.